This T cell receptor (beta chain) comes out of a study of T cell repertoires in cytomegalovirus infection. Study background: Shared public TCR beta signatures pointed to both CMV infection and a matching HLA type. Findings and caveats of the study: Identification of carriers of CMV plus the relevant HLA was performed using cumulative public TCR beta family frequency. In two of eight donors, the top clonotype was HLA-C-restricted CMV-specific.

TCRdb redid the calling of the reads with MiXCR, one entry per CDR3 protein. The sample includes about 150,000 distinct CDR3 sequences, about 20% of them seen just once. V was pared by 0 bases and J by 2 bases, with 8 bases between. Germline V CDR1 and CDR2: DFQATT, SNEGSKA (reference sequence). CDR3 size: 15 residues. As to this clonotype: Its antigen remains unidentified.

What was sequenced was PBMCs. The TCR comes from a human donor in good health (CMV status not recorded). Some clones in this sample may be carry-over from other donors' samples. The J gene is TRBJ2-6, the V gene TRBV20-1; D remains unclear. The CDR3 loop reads CSARDQRTGANVLTF. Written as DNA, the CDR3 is TGCAGTGCTAGAGATCAAAGGACTGGGGCCAACGTCCTGACTTTC.